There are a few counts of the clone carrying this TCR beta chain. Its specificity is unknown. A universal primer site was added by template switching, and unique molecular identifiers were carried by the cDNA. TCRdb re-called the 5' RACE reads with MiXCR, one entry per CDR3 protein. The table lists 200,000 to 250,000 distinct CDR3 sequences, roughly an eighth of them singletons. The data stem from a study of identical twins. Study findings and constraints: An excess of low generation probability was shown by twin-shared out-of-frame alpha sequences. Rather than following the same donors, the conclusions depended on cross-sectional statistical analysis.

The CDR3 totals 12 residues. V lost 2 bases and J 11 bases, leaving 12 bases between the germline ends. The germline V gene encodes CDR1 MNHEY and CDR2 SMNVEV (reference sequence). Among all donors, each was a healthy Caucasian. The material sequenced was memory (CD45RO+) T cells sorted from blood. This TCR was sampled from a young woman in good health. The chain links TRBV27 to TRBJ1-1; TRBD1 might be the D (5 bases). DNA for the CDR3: TGTGCCAGCAGTTTACCGCGGGGCCCGGCTTTCTTT. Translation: CASSLPRGPAFF.